The 10 T cell receptor beta chains given below trace back to one sample, sequenced in a study of T cell repertoires in cytomegalovirus infection. TCRdb used MiXCR to reprocess the reads, holding one entry per CDR3 protein. The sample contains approximately 200,000 distinct CDR3 sequences, approximately 22% of which appear only once. The sequencing input was CD8+ T cells from PBMCs. The source is a human donor in good health (CMV status not recorded). Some clones in this sample may be carry-over from other donors' samples.

This clonotype came up a few times. The chain employs TRBV7-3 and TRBJ2-1; 8 bases map to TRBD2. Germline CDR1 reads SGHTA; CDR2 reads FQGTGA. The trim removed 1 base at V and 4 bases at J, leaving 3 bases unmatched. CDR3 length: 15 amino acids. For the CDR3, the DNA is TGTGCCAGCAGCTTAATGCCTAGCGGGTACAATGAGCAGTTCTTC. Its translation: CASSLMPSGYNEQFF.

This rearrangement joins TRBV7-3 to TRBJ1-1; the D is unclear. The CDR3 runs 12 residues. Germline CDR1 and CDR2: SGHTA and FQGTGA. The V end lost 6 bases, the J end lost 4 bases, and 9 bases lay between the germline ends. CDR3 residues: CASSLESTEAFF. Written as DNA, the CDR3 is TGTGCCAGCAGTCTGGAGAGCACTGAAGCTTTCTTT. The complete variable domain, with remaining parts taken from reference TRBV7-3 and TRBJ1-1, reads GAGVSQTPSNKVTEKGKYVELRCDPISGHTALYWYRQSLGQGPEFLIYFQGTGAADDSGLPNDRFFAVRPEGSVSTLKIQRTERGDSAVYLCASSLESTEAFFGQGTRLTVV.

This clonotype has only a few counts. V gene TRBV4-1 combines with J gene TRBJ2-7, with TRBD2 as a possible D gene (5 bases). The germline gives CDR1 MGHRA, CDR2 YSYEKL. V was shortened by 2 bases and J by 7 bases, with 15 bases between the two germline ends. The length of the CDR3 is 14 residues. In DNA, the CDR3 is TGCGCCAGCAGCCAAAGTATAATGTCGGGGGAGCAGTACTTC. Translated, it gives CASSQSIMSGEQYF.

This clonotype was detected ten times or more. The rearrangement uses TRBV4-1 and TRBJ2-3; 9 bases are shared with TRBD2. This CDR3 is 16 amino acids long. Germline-derived CDR1 and CDR2 are MGHRA and YSYEKL. V was clipped by 0 bases and J by 4 bases; unmatched bases: 5. The CDR3 loop is CASSQDLGLASDTQYF. The CDR3 nucleotides are TGCGCCAGCAGCCAAGATTTGGGACTAGCCTCAGATACGCAGTATTTT.

There are a few counts of this clonotype. This sequence joins TRBV12-5 and TRBJ2-1; D gene unclear. Germline lookup yields CDR1 LGHNT and CDR2 FRNRAP. The V end was cut by 6 bases, the J end by 7 bases, with 10 bases between. The CDR3 loop spans 12 amino acids. The CDR3 coding sequence is TGTGCTAGTGGCCCCTCACTGAATGAGCAGTTCTTC. Translating gives CASGPSLNEQFF.

This sequence joins TRBV4-1 and TRBJ1-1, with 8 positions matching TRBD1. CDR1 is MGHRA, CDR2 YSYEKL, per germline. J gave up 1 base and V 4 bases, and 14 bases lay outside the gene matches. The CDR3 totals 18 residues. CDR3 residues: CASSPPYPTGDKNTEAFF. CDR3 bases: TGCGCCAGCAGCCCCCCCTACCCGACAGGGGACAAGAACACTGAAGCTTTCTTT.

The chain combines TRBV6-6 with TRBJ2-5; TRBD1 matches 9 bases. There are 15 residues in the CDR3. Germline V gene sequence: CDR1 MNHNY, CDR2 SVGAGI (reference sequence). V shed 0 bases and J 5 bases; nucleotides not matched to a gene: 4. CDR3 protein: CASSYSTGGSETQYF. CDR3 in DNA: TGTGCCAGCAGTTACTCGACAGGGGGAAGTGAGACCCAGTACTTC.

This clonotype has ten or more counts. The chain employs TRBV12-3 or TRBV12-4 and TRBJ1-5, with D hard to call. V was clipped by 1 base and J by 4 bases, with 8 bases between them. The CDR3 has 14 amino acids. The CDR3 sequence: CASSLGPGNQPQHF. CDR3 nucleotide sequence: TGTGCCAGCAGTTTAGGGCCAGGTAATCAGCCCCAGCATTTT.

The chain joins TRBV12-3 or TRBV12-4 to TRBJ2-7; D not resolved. The CDR3 is 12 amino acids. V was pared by 3 bases and J by 2 bases, with 5 bases between. The CDR3 DNA is TGTGCCAGCAGTTTCGACACCTACGAGCAGTACTTC. Translated, it gives CASSFDTYEQYF.

The CDR3 bases are TGTGCCACCAGCAGAGAGTGGTCCTACGAGCAGTACTTC. This encodes CATSREWSYEQYF. The chain recombines TRBV15 with TRBJ2-7, with no clear D. From germline, CDR1 is LNHNV and CDR2 YYDKDF (reference sequence). V was shortened by 0 bases and J by 1 base, with 4 bases between the two germline ends. This CDR3 is built from 13 residues.